One T cell receptor (beta chain) is described in this entry. The antigen it recognizes is unknown. Qualities for individual bases were not recorded, and no much larger clone is one base off. RNA was extracted using the RNeasy kit, and about 0.45 to 1 ug of the RNA was reverse transcribed with random hexamers. The immunoSEQ multiplex PCR assay, which covers 54 Vbeta and 13 Jbeta segments, was used to amplify TCR beta CDR3 regions. PCR amplification bias was corrected by using a synthetic template baseline for primer optimization and computational correction. Per the source publication's procedure: Only productive sequences were kept, with reads annotated to V, D and J genes according to IMGT and analyzed in immunoSEQ Analyzer. To calculate clonality, Shannon entropy was normalized by log2 of the number of productive unique sequences and then subtracted from one. Public and private clones were assessed among the 100 most prevalent clones of each patient and control. A clone was defined as Susac-specific if it was absent from the healthy and MS cohorts, from more than 850 published viral clones and from other ImmuneACCESS disease sequences. The public sequencing data were trimmed at Q25 with fastp and processed into clonotypes with MiXCR by TCRdb, which kept only in-frame beta chains. Rows with one shared CDR3 protein collapse into an entry with the most common genes and DNA. TCRdb assigned the V and J calls; the authors' analysis was not used. The sample table shows about 83,000 distinct CDR3 sequences, and around 96% are seen once. The ten largest clonotypes hold around 0.41% of the sample.

The data were taken from a study of CD8 T cells in Susac syndrome (dated by TCRdb to the late 2010s). About the full investigation: Among the Susac syndrome patients who were sequenced, clinically active disease was present in six and clinical remission was observed in roughly 8. Susac syndrome patients were therapy-naive, on corticosteroids (some also receiving IVIg), or on IVIg alone at blood withdrawal. The study used repertoire sequencing to test whether antigen drove CD8+ T cell activation and differentiation in Susac syndrome. The clonality of the CD8+ T cell repertoire was compared across about a dozen healthy donors, some 14 Susac syndrome patients and under 18 multiple sclerosis patients.

High-throughput TCR beta sequencing profiled peripheral blood CD8+ and CD4+ T cells from healthy donors, Susac syndrome patients and multiple sclerosis patients. Recently defined diagnostic criteria for definite or probable disease were met by the Susac syndrome patients. Bulk CD8+ and CD4+ T cells were purified by magnetic negative isolation, while CD8+ TEMRA cells were enriched using FACS. Blood was drawn into EDTA tubes, processed within 24 hours, and PBMCs were isolated by density gradient centrifugation. PBMCs intended for TCR sequencing were cryopreserved in liquid nitrogen and thawed later in a water bath at 37 degrees C. The sorted or isolated CD4+, CD8+ and CD8+ TEMRA cells had a purity of 90% or higher. The investigation overall reported the following: Clonal expansion was observed in Susac syndrome CD8+ repertoires, with the highest expansion in CD8+ TEMRA cells and greater expansion in clinically active than in remitting patients. The TCR sequencing and HLA analysis was acknowledged to have included a relatively small number of individuals. Looking at Susac-specific public clones, the researchers identified sixteen in the total CD8+ repertoire and five or six in the CD8+ TEMRA repertoire.

The CDR3 goes from the cysteine to the phenylalanine over 14 residues. Only the CDR3 region is kept as DNA, spanning 42 bases read in frame from base 1. The germline V gene gives CDR1 as SGHRS and CDR2 as YFSETQ. V ends up 6 bases short and J 3 bases short, with an unmatched junction base count of 9. The receptor chain draws on TRBV5-1 and TRBJ2-7; 7 bases in between match TRBD2. The sample taken for sequencing was CD8+ T cells from PBMCs. This clonotype was obtained from a human donor with Susac syndrome. The DNA is as follows: TGCGCCAGCACCGGGGCGGGCGGGAGCTACGAGCAGTACTTC. It is translated as CASTGAGGSYEQYF.